The sequence of this TCR beta chain was determined in a study of cytomegalovirus exposure and HLA in healthy donors. Study-wide results and limits: Judged likely to be a sequencing artifact was a cluster of highly shared sequence variants. Specificity for CMV antigens was confirmed in vitro for a few of the CMV-associated chains.

60 Vbeta and 13 Jbeta primers were used in PCR. The method was immunoSEQ multiplex PCR; TCRdb's version includes in-frame clones alone and lacks a portion of them. This sample yields about 86,000 clones, of which around four fifths are seen a single time; around 2.7% belongs to the top ten. Germline CDR1 reads SGHTA; CDR2 reads FQGNSA. The ends lost 4 bases at V and 1 base at J; junction bases unmatched: 7. This CDR3 has 16 residues. As for this clone: Its antigen is unidentified.

The sequence came from a male donor in good health and CMV-seropositive. The sequencing input was PBMCs. The rearrangement joins TRBV7-2 to TRBJ2-3, with 8 nucleotides matching TRBD1. CDR3 DNA sequence: TGTGCCAGCAGCTCGGACAGGGTCCTGGGCACAGATACGCAGTATTTT. This translates into CASSSDRVLGTDTQYF.